The entry that follows covers one TCR beta chain sequence. Germline values: CDR1 SGHAT, CDR2 FQDESV (reference sequence). After removal of 5 bases from V and 5 bases from J, the junction contained 10 bases not matched to a gene. The CDR3 is 15 residues long. How the authors handled the data: Amplification from reference gene primers served as the basis for estimated nucleated cell counts. Only in-frame clones appear in the TCRdb table, and some are missing; sequencing was by immunoSEQ multiplex PCR. V and J calls and clone size follow that table, whereas D and trimming were derived from the DNA. The table lists about 480,000 clones, roughly 91% of them singletons. The sample is drawn from a study of blood T cell repertoires in COVID-19. Study-wide background: Some COVID-19 samples were acute and others convalescent; all came from the United States, Italy and Spain. The analysed material was cDNA or gDNA that came from T cells, B-cell-depleted T cells, or PBMCs.

The sequence came from a woman aged 25 to 39 with acute or convalescent COVID-19. Material: peripheral blood. V is TRBV11-1 and J is TRBJ2-7, with 9 bases fitting TRBD1. This chain's CDR3 is CASSKGTGYEDEQYF. In nucleotides, the CDR3 is TGTGCCAGCAGCAAAGGGACAGGGTATGAAGACGAGCAGTACTTC.